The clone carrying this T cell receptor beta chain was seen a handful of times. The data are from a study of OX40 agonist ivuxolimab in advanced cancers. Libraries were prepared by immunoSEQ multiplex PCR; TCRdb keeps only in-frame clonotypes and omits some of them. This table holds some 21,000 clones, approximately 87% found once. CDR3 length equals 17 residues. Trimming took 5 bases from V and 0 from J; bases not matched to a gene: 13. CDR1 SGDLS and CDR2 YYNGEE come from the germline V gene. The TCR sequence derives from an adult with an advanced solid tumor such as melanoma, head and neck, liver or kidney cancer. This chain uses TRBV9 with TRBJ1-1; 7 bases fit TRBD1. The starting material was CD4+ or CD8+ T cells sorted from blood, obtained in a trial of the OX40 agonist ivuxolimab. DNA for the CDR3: TGTGCCAGCAGTCAGGGGCAGGGGGTTTTAATGAACACTGAAGCTTTCTTT. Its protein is CASSQGQGVLMNTEAFF.